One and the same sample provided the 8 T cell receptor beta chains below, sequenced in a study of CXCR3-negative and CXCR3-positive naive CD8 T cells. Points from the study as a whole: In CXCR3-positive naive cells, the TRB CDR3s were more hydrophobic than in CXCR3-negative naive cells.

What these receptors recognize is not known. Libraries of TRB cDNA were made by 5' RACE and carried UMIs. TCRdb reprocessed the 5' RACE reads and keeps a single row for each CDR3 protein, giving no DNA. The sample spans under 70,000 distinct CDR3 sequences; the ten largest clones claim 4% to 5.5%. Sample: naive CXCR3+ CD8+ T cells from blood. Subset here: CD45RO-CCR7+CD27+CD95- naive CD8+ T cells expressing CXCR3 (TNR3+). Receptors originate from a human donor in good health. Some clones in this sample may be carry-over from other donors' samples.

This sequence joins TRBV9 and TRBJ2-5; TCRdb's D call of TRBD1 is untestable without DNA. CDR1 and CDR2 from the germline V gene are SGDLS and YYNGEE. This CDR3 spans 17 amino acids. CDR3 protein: CASSVDPGQYHQETQYF.

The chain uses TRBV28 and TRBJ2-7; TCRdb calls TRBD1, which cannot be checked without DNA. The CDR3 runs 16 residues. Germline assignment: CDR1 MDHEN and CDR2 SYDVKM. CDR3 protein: CASRATPGQGLHEQYF.

The chain's CDR3 is CASSLARDTYEQYF. The gene calls are TRBV13 and TRBJ2-7. Germline V CDR1 and CDR2: PRHDT, FYEKMQ (reference sequence). This CDR3 is 14 amino acids long.

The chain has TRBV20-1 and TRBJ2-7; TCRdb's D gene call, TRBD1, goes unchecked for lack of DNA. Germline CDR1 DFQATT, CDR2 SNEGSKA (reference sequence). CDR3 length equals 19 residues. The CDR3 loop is CSASAKEGRGIPRPYEQYF.

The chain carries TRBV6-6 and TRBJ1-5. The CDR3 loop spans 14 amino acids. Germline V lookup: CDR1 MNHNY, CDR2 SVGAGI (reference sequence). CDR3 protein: CASSPPPGGQPQHF.

The CDR3 protein is CASSQDGGTGYEQYF. The rearrangement joins TRBV4-3 to TRBJ2-7; the TCRdb call, TRBD1, lacks DNA for checking. There are 15 residues in the CDR3. CDR1 is LGHNA and CDR2 is YSLEER in the germline V gene.

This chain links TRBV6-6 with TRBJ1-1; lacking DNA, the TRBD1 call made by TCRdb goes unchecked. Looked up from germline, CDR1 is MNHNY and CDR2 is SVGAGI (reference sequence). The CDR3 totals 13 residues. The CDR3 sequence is CASSPGIGTEAFF.

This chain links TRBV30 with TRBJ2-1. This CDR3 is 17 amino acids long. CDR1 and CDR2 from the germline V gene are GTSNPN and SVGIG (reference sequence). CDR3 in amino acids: CACPMVGSVLTPNEQFF. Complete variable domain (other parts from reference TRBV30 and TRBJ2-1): SQTIHQWPATLVQPVGSPLSLECTVEGTSNPNLYWYRQAAGRGLQLLFYSVGIGQISSEVPQNLSASRPQDRQFILSSKKLLLSDSGFYLCACPMVGSVLTPNEQFFGPGTRLTVL.